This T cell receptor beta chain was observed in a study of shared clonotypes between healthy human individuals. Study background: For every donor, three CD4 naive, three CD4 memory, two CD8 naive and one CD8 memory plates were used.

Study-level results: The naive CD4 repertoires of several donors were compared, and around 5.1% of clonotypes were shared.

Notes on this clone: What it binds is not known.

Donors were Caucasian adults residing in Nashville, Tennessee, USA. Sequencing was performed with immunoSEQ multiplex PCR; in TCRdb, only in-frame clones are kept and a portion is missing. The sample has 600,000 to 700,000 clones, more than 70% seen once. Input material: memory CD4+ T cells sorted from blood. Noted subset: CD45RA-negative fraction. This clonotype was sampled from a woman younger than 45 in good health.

The chain's CDR3 is CASSDTGHTYEQYF. The CDR3 DNA is TGTGCCAGCAGTGATACCGGACATACCTACGAGCAGTACTTC. The V and J genes are TRBV6-1 and TRBJ2-7; D is perhaps TRBD1 (5 bases). The CDR3 runs to 14 residues. The V and J ends lost 3 bases and 2 bases respectively, with 11 bases between them. Germline V CDR1 and CDR2: MNHNS, SASEGT.